Listed here are 11 T cell receptor beta chains from one sample, sequenced in a study of blood T cells in healthy people across ages. A second PCR of about 6 to 12 cycles used a sample-barcoded 5' primer and a J-beta primer mix. One entry per CDR3 protein, called by TCRdb with MiXCR from the 5' RACE reads. The repertoire consists of hundreds of thousands of distinct CDR3 sequences, with roughly 32% occurring once and the leading ten covering less than 20%. Material: blood. Receptor source: a woman older than 75 in good health.

This clonotype was counted a few times. V is TRBV14 and J is TRBJ1-2, with D tentatively TRBD1 (5 bases). The V gene's germline CDR1 is SGHDN and CDR2 FVKESK. The germline V and J ends were trimmed by 6 bases and 4 bases, with 12 bases remaining between them. There are 13 residues in the CDR3. CDR3 coding DNA: TGTGCCAGCAGGTCCGGGGGTCGCTATGGCTACACCTTC. It is translated as CASRSGGRYGYTF.

Turning to this clonotype: Given a much more abundant clone one base away, this may be a read error. This rearrangement joins TRBV11-2 to TRBJ2-5; 12 bases line up with TRBD2. CDR1 is SGHAT, CDR2 FQNNGV, per germline. This CDR3 is built from 15 residues. For the CDR3, the DNA is TGTGCCAGCAGCTTAGGGACTAGCGGGGCAGAGGCCCAGTACTTC. Amino acids: CASSLGTSGAEAQYF.

This rearrangement joins TRBV7-6 to TRBJ2-1; 8 bases are a match to TRBD2. Trimming at V came to 3 bases and at J to 0 bases, leaving 7 bases not matched to a gene. Germline V gives CDR1 SGHVS, CDR2 FNYEAQ. CDR3 length: 17 residues. CDR3 DNA sequence: TGTGCCAGCAGCTTCCGAGCGGGAGCTGGCTCCTACAATGAGCAGTTCTTC. It translates to CASSFRAGAGSYNEQFF.

A remark on this clonotype: A single base separates this from a much larger clone, so it may be a read error. The gene calls are TRBV12-3 or TRBV12-4 and TRBJ2-1; maybe TRBD2 (7 bases). The CDR3 has 14 residues. The CDR3: CASAWGGSYNEQIF. CDR3 coding DNA: TGTGCCAGCGCCTGGGGGGGCTCCTACAATGAGCAGATCTTC.

The rearrangement links TRBV27 to TRBJ1-5, with TRBD1 as a possible D gene (5 bases). The V gene's germline CDR1 is MNHEY and CDR2 SMNVEV (reference sequence). V shed 3 bases and J shed 3 bases, with 9 bases lying between them. There are 14 residues in the CDR3. CDR3 loop: CASSFGAHNQPQHF. The CDR3 nucleotides are TGTGCCAGCAGTTTTGGGGCTCACAATCAGCCCCAGCATTTT.

This clonotype was seen a handful of times. A much larger clonotype is one base distant, so this may be a read error. CDR3 protein: CRARDRVYGYTF. For the CDR3, the DNA is TGCAGGGCTAGGGACAGGGTCTATGGCTACACCTTC. V is TRBV20-1 and J is TRBJ1-2; 9 bases align to TRBD1. The CDR3 covers 12 residues. Germline-derived CDR1 and CDR2 are DFQATT and SNEGSKA (reference sequence).

The sample holds many counts of this clonotype. This chain connects TRBV7-3 to TRBJ2-7; unclear D gene. The V end lost 3 bases, the J end lost 1 base, and 7 bases lay between the germline ends. The CDR3 runs to 13 residues. The germline gives CDR1 SGHTA, CDR2 FQGTGA. In DNA, the CDR3 is TGTGCCAGCAGCTTCGACCCGTCCTACGAGCAGTACTTC. It specifies CASSFDPSYEQYF.

There are a few counts of this clonotype. The V gene is TRBV7-9, the J gene TRBJ2-3, with D hard to call. Trimming left V 1 base short and J 6 bases short, with 17 bases between. From germline, CDR1 is SEHNR and CDR2 FQNEAQ (reference sequence). CDR3 length: 16 amino acids. This CDR3 reads CASSLVLPRAADTQYF. CDR3 in DNA: TGTGCCAGCAGCTTAGTACTCCCCCGGGCGGCGGATACGCAGTATTTT.

The chain employs TRBV29-1 and TRBJ2-7; D is possibly TRBD1 (5 bases). Between the trimmed V and J ends, which lost 4 bases and 0 bases, there was a span of 13 bases. Germline CDR1 is SQVTM and CDR2 is ANQGSEA. This CDR3 region has 14 residues. The CDR3 DNA reads as TGCAGCGTTGTAGCAGGGTGGTTCTCCTACGAGCAGTACTTC. It codes for CSVVAGWFSYEQYF.

The table lists this clonotype with many counts. The chain links TRBV7-2 to TRBJ1-5; D ambiguous. This CDR3 region has 18 residues. V was shortened by 1 base and J by 0 bases, with 16 bases between the two germline ends. The germline gives CDR1 SGHTA, CDR2 FQGNSA. CDR3 DNA sequence: TGTGCCAGCAGCTTAGGATGGGCTCCCCCCTATAGCAATCAGCCCCAGCATTTT. Its protein product is CASSLGWAPPYSNQPQHF.

To note about this clonotype: Just one base apart from a much larger clone, this may be a read error. The rearrangement links TRBV20-1 to TRBJ2-5; 9 nucleotides agree with TRBD1. The germline CDR1 and CDR2 sequences are DFQATT and SNEGSKA (reference sequence). Trimming took 1 base from V and 13 from J; bases not matched to a gene: 19. This CDR3 has 16 residues. The CDR3 region is CSARVSVGTGFRERYF. CDR3 bases: TGCAGTGCTAGAGTCTCTGTTGGGACAGGGTTCCGCGAGCGGTACTTC.